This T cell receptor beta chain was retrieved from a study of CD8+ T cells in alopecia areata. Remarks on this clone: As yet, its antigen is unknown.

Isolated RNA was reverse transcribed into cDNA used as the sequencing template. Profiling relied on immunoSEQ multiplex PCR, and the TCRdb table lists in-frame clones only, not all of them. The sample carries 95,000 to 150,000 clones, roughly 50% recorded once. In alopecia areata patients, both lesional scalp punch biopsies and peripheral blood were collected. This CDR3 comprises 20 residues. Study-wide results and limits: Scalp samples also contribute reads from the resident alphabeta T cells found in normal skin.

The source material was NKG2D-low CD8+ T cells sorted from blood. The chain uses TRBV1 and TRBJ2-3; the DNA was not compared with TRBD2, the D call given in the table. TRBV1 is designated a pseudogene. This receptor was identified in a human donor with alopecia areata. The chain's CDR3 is CTSSQDPSGHDAPGTDTQYF. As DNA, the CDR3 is TGCACCAGCAGCCAAGATCCTAGCGGGCACGACGCCCCGGGCACAGATACGCAGTATTTT.